Sequencing of this TCR beta chain was carried out in a study of blood T cell repertoires in COVID-19. This CDR3 has 11 residues. The V gene's germline CDR1 is MNHEY and CDR2 SMNVEV (reference sequence). The V end was cut by 6 bases, the J end by 5 bases, with 4 bases between. Measured with immunoSEQ multiplex PCR; TCRdb has only the in-frame clones, and not every one. The sample yields some 400,000 clones, over 85% seen once. What was sequenced was PBMCs or T cells enriched from blood (not recorded which). The chain has TRBV27 and TRBJ1-4, with unresolved D. This TCR was sampled from a woman in her twenties or thirties who had recovered from COVID-19. The CDR3 DNA reads as TGTGCCAGCAGCCCGAATGAAAAACTGTTTTTT. Amino acids: CASSPNEKLFF.